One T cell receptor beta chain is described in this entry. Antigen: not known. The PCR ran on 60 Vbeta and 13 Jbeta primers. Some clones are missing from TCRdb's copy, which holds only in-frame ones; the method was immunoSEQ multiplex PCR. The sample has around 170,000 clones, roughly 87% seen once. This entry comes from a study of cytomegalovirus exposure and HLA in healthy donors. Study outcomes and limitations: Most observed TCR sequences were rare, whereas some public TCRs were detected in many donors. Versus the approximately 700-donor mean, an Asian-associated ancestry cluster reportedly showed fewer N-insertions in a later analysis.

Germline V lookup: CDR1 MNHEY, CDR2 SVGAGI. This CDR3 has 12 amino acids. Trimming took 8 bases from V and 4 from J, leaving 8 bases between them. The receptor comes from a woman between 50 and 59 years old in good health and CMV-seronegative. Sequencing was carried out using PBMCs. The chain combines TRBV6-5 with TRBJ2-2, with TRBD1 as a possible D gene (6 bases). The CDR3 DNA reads TGTGCCAGCGGACAGTCCACCGGGGAGCTGTTTTTT. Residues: CASGQSTGELFF.